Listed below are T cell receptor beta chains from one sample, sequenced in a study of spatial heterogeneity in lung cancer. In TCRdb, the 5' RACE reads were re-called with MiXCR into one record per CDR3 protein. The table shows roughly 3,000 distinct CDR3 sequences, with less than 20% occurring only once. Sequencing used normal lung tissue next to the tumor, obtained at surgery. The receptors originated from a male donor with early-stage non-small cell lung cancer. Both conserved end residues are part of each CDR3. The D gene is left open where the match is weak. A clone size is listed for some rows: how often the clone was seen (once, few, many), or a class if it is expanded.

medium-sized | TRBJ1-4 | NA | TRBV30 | CAWSGNTYNEKLFF | TGTGCCTGGAGTGGGAACACTTATAATGAAAAACTGTTTTTT
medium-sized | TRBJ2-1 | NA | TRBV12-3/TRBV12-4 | CASSLYGEGEQFF | TGTGCCAGCAGTTTATATGGGGAAGGTGAGCAGTTCTTC
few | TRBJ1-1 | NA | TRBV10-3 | CAISDHVSEAEAFF | TGTGCCATCAGTGACCACGTGTCGGAGGCTGAAGCTTTCTTT
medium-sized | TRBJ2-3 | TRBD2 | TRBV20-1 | CSARDLGLAGGVHVTQYF | TGCAGTGCTAGAGATCTGGGACTAGCGGGGGGCGTTCACGTTACGCAGTATTTT
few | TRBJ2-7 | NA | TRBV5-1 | CASSVTGSSTYEQYF | TGCGCCAGCAGCGTAACAGGAAGTTCAACCTACGAGCAGTACTTC
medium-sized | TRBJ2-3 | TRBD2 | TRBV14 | CASSQGLASSTDTQYF | TGTGCCAGCAGCCAGGGACTAGCTTCTAGCACAGATACGCAGTATTTT
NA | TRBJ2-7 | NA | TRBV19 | CASSIGSLGYEQYF | TGTGCCAGTAGTATAGGAAGTTTGGGCTACGAGCAGTACTTC
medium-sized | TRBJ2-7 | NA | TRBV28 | CASSSPGTPRVNEQYF | TGTGCCAGCAGTTCACCCGGGACGCCAAGGGTCAACGAGCAGTACTTC
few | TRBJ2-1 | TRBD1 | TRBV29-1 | CSGGQDRGNEQFF | TGCAGCGGTGGACAGGACCGTGGCAATGAGCAGTTCTTC
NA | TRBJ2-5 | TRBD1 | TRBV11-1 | CASSPYDRVAETQYF | TGTGCCAGCAGCCCTTACGACAGGGTAGCCGAGACCCAGTACTTC
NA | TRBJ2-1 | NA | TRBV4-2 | CASSQDEGGARFGGYNEQFF | TGTGCCAGCAGCCAAGATGAGGGCGGGGCCAGGTTCGGAGGCTACAATGAGCAGTTCTTC
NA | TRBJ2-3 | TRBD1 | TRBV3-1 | CASSLDRVSDTQYF | TGTGCCAGCAGCCTCGACAGGGTTTCAGATACGCAGTATTTT
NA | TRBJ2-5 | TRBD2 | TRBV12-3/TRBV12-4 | CASSLTRSFAGGPLETQYF | TGTGCCAGCAGTTTGACCCGTTCCTTTGCGGGGGGGCCGTTGGAGACCCAGTACTTC
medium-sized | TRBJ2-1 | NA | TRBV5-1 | CASSLMSSYNEQFF | TGCGCCAGCAGCCTCATGAGCTCCTACAATGAGCAGTTCTTC
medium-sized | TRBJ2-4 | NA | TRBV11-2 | CASSQNAKNIQYF | TGTGCCAGCAGCCAGAACGCCAAAAACATTCAGTACTTC
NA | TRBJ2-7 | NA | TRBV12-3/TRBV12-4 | CASSFGESEQYF | TGTGCCAGCAGTTTCGGGGAGAGCGAGCAGTACTTC
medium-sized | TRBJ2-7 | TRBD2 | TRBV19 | CASSGTSGRFDPFEQYF | TGTGCCAGCTCCGGGACTAGCGGGAGGTTCGACCCCTTCGAGCAGTACTTC
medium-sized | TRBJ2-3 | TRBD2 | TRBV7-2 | CASSAMTSGGFTDTQYF | TGTGCCAGCAGCGCGATGACTAGCGGGGGTTTCACAGATACGCAGTATTTT
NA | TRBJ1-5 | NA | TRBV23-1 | CASSNLPGQSLEQPQHF | TGCGCCAGCAGCAACCTCCCGGGCCAGAGTTTGGAACAGCCCCAGCATTTT
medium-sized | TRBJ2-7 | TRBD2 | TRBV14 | CASSQRPGGPSEQYF | TGTGCCAGCAGCCAGAGGCCGGGGGGGCCCTCCGAGCAGTACTTC
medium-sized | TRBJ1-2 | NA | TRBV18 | CASSPEGRYGYTF | TGTGCCAGCTCACCCGAGGGCAGATATGGCTACACCTTC
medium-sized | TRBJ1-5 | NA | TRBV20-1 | CSARESDTPQHF | TGCAGTGCTAGAGAGAGTGACACCCCCCAGCATTTT
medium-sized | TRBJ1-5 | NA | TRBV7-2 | CASSPMRGSNQPQHF | TGTGCCAGCAGCCCGATGAGAGGCAGCAATCAGCCCCAGCATTTT
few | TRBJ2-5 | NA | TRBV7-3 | CASSKSYPGAGAETQYF | TGTGCCAGCAGTAAATCATACCCGGGGGCGGGAGCGGAGACCCAGTACTTC
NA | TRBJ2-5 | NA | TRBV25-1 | CASSAQGVTQYF | TGTGCCAGCAGTGCACAAGGAGTAACCCAGTACTTC
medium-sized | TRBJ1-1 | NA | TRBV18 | CASSPWAGETEAFF | TGTGCCAGCTCACCATGGGCAGGGGAAACTGAAGCTTTCTTT
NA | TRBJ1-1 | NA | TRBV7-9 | CASSLAGVTAEAFF | TGTGCCAGCAGCTTAGCGGGGGTGACAGCTGAAGCTTTCTTT
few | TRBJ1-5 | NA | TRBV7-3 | CASSVDINQPQHF | TGTGCCAGCAGCGTGGATATCAATCAGCCCCAGCATTTT
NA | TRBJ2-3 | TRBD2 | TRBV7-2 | CASSLTPWAGGGTDTQYF | TGTGCCAGCAGCTTAACCCCCTGGGCGGGAGGAGGCACAGATACGCAGTATTTT
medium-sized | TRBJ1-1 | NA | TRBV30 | CAWSVSTEAFF | TGTGCCTGGAGTGTGTCCACTGAAGCTTTCTTT
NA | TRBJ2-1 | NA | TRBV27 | CASSLGGINEQFF | TGTGCCAGCAGTTTGGGGGGAATAAATGAGCAGTTCTTC
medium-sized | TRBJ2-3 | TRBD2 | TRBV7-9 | CASSRAGGPFSTDTQYF | TGTGCCAGCAGCCGAGCGGGGGGGCCGTTCAGCACAGATACGCAGTATTTT
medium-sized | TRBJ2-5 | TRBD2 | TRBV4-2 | CASSQTSGGDTQETQYF | TGTGCCAGCAGCCAGACTAGCGGGGGGGATACCCAAGAGACCCAGTACTTC
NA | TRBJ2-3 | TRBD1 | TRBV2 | CASRGTGTPTDTQYF | TGTGCCAGCAGGGGGACAGGGACCCCCACAGATACGCAGTATTTT
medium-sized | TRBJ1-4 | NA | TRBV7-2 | CASSLYPEGTGEKLFF | TGTGCCAGCAGCTTGTATCCCGAGGGGACGGGAGAAAAACTGTTTTTT
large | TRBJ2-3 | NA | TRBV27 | CASSLLGVGSVDTQYF | TGTGCCAGCAGTTTATTGGGGGTTGGCTCCGTGGATACGCAGTATTTT
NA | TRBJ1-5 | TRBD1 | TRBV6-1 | CASSADRGYQPQHF | TGTGCCAGCAGTGCGGACAGGGGGTATCAGCCCCAGCATTTT
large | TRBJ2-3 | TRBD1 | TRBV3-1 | CASSQDPQGVTTDTQYF | TGTGCCAGCAGCCAAGATCCTCAGGGGGTGACCACAGATACGCAGTATTTT
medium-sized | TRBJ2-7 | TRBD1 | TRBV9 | CASSPDRGPYEQYF | TGTGCCAGCAGCCCAGACAGGGGTCCCTACGAGCAGTACTTC
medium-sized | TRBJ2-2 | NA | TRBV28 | CASSLERTGELFF | TGTGCCAGCAGTTTAGAGAGAACCGGGGAGCTGTTTTTT
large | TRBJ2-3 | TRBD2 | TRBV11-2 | CASSTTSGHPTDTQYF | TGTGCCAGCAGCACGACTAGCGGACACCCCACAGATACGCAGTATTTT
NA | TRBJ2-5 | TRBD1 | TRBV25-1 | CASSDGTGGFKETQYF | TGTGCCAGCAGTGATGGGACAGGGGGCTTTAAGGAGACCCAGTACTTC
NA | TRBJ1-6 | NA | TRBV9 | CASSTEGNSPLHF | TGTGCCAGCAGCACAGAGGGGAATTCACCCCTCCACTTT
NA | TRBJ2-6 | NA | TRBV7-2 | CASSRRDFPRFSGANVLTF | TGTGCCAGCAGCCGCCGGGACTTTCCTCGCTTCTCTGGGGCCAACGTCCTGACTTTC
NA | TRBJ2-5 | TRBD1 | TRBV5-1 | CASSFPGQGVKETQYF | TGCGCCAGCAGCTTTCCGGGACAGGGGGTAAAAGAGACCCAGTACTTC
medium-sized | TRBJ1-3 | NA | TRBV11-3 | CAILVNTIYF | TGTGCCATCCTCGTAAACACCATATATTTT
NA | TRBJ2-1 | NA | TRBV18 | CASSFDRGRYNEQFF | TGTGCCAGCTCATTTGACCGGGGACGATACAATGAGCAGTTCTTC
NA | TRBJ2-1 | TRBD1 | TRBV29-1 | CSGRQGAYNEQFF | TGCAGCGGGAGACAGGGGGCTTACAATGAGCAGTTCTTC
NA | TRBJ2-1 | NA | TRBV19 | CASSIRHAGSSYNEQFF | TGTGCCAGTAGTATCCGGCATGCGGGAAGCTCCTACAATGAGCAGTTCTTC
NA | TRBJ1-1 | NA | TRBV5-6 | CASSFSTGNTEAFF | TGTGCCAGCAGCTTCAGCACAGGGAACACTGAAGCTTTCTTT
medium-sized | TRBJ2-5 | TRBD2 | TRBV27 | CASSTPGTSGKRSQETQYF | TGTGCCAGCAGTACCCCCGGGACTAGCGGGAAAAGGAGCCAAGAGACCCAGTACTTC
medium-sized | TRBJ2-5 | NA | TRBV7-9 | CASSLAVFRDQETQYF | TGTGCCAGCAGCTTAGCGGTCTTCAGGGATCAAGAGACCCAGTACTTC
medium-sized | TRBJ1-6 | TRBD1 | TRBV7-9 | CASSPPGGTGDTPLHF | TGTGCCAGCAGCCCCCCGGGGGGGACAGGGGATACACCCCTCCACTTT